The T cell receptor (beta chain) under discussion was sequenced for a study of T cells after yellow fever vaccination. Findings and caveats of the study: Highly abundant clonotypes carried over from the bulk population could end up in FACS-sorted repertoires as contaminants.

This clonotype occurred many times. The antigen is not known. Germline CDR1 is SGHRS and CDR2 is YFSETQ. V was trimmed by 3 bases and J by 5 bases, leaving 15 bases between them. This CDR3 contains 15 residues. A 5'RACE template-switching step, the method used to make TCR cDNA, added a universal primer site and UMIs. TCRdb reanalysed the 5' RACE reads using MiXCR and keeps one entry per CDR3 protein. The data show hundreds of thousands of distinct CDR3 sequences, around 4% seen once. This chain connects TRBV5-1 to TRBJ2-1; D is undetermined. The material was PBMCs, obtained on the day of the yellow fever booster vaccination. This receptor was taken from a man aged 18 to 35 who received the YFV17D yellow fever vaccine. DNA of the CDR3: TGCGCCAGCAGCTCGGGCCGAGTATTGAACAATGAGCAGTTCTTC. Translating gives CASSSGRVLNNEQFF.